Sequencing of this TCR beta chain was carried out in a study of blood T cell repertoires in COVID-19. Study overall: Donors in the United States, Italy and Spain gave samples during acute or convalescent COVID-19. Sample material is recorded as cDNA or gDNA derived from T cells, B-cell-depleted T cells, or PBMCs.

The CDR3 runs to 14 residues. Between the trimmed V and J ends, which lost 1 base and 0 bases, there was a span of 6 bases. CDR1 and CDR2 from the germline V gene are LGHNA and YNFKEQ. Per the original methods: Using reference gene primer amplification, nucleated cell counts were estimated. The protocol was immunoSEQ multiplex PCR, while the TCRdb copy is restricted to in-frame clones and leaves out a portion. The V and J calls and the clone size are those of that table, but D and trimming were determined from the DNA. The sample lists 90,000 to 100,000 clones, approximately 86% occurring once. The source is an elderly man with acute or convalescent COVID-19. The rearrangement joins TRBV4-2 to TRBJ1-2, with a possible D match to TRBD1 (5 bases). The sample consisted of peripheral blood. The DNA for the CDR3 is TGTGCCAGCAGCCAAGGGACACCTAACTATGGCTACACCTTC. The encoded protein is CASSQGTPNYGYTF.